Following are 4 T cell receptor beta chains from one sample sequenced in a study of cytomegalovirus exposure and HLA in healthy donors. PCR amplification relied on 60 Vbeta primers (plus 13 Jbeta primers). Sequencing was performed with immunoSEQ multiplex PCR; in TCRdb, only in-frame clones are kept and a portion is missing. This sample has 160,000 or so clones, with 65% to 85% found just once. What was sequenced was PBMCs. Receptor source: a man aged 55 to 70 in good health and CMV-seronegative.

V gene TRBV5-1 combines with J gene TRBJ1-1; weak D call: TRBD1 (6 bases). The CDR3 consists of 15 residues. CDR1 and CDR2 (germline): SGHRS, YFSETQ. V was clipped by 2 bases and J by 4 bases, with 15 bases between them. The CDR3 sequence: CASSFSGVEGTEAFF. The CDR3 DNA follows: TGCGCCAGCAGCTTTTCAGGGGTCGAGGGCACTGAAGCTTTCTTT.

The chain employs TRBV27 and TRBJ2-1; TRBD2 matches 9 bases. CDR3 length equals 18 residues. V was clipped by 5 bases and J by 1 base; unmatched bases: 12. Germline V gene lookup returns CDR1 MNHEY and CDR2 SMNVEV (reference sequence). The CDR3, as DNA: TGTGCCAGCAGTATCAATATGAGACTAGCGGATTCCTACAATGAGCAGTTCTTC. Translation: CASSINMRLADSYNEQFF.

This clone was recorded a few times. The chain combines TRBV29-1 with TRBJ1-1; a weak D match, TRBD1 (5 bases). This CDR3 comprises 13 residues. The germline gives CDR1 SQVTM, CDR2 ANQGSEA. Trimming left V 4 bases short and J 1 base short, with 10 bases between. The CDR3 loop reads CSVAFQGNTEAFF. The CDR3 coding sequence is TGCAGCGTTGCTTTTCAGGGGAACACTGAAGCTTTCTTT.

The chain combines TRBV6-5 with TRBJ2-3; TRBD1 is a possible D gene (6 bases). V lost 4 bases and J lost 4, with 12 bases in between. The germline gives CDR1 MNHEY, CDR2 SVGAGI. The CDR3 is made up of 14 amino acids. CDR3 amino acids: CASSLSPGADTQYF. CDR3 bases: TGTGCCAGCAGTTTATCACCAGGGGCAGATACGCAGTATTTT.